This is a list of T cell receptor beta chains from one sample in a study of beta chain features in type 1 diabetes. Clones were sequenced by immunoSEQ multiplex PCR, and TCRdb holds only the in-frame ones, with some missing. The repertoire holds 400,000 or so clones, around 10% seen once, with over 0.45% in the top ten. Input material: central memory CD4+ T cells from blood. The receptors shown here come from a man aged 25-45 years with type 1 diabetes. Each CDR3 is given with its conserved first and last residue. D genes are given only for firm matches. Only some rows state a clone size, as once, few, many or a class for expanded clones.

v_call	d_call	j_call	clone_size	cdr3_nt	cdr3_aa
TRBV2	NA	TRBJ1-4	NA	TGTGCCAGCTCTCGGCAGATAAATGAAAAACTGTTTTTT	CASSRQINEKLFF
TRBV11-2	TRBD2	TRBJ2-3	NA	TGTGCCAGCAGCTTAGACCTAGCGGGGGCCAATACGCAGTATTTT	CASSLDLAGANTQYF
TRBV5-1	NA	TRBJ2-3	few	TGCGCCAGCAGCATGGCGAGCACAGATACGCAGTATTTT	CASSMASTDTQYF
TRBV5-1	NA	TRBJ2-7	few	TGCGCCAGCAGCTTTAGGTATGGGCAGCTCTCCTACGAGCAGTACTTC	CASSFRYGQLSYEQYF
TRBV9	NA	TRBJ2-3	NA	TGTGCCAGCAGCGCTCCACAGGGAGCAGATACGCAGTATTTT	CASSAPQGADTQYF
TRBV28	NA	TRBJ2-1	few	TGTGCCAGCAGTTTACAGAGTGGCGGCTCCTACAATGAGCAGTTCTTC	CASSLQSGGSYNEQFF
TRBV18	NA	TRBJ2-3	NA	TGTGCCAGCTCACCAGAGAACACAGATACGCAGTATTTT	CASSPENTDTQYF
TRBV4-1	NA	TRBJ1-2	few	TGCGCCAGCAGCCAAGAGGGAGCCGCCAACTATGGCTACACCTTC	CASSQEGAANYGYTF
TRBV7-3	NA	TRBJ2-7	NA	TGTGCCAGCAGCCAAGGTCATATCGAGGAGCAGTACTTC	CASSQGHIEEQYF
TRBV9	NA	TRBJ2-7	many	TGTGCCAGCAGCCCCAACATAGACGCAGTCTACGAGCAGTACTTC	CASSPNIDAVYEQYF
TRBV7-9	NA	TRBJ1-3	many	TGTGCCAGCAGCTCGGTGGGGATAGAAAACACCATATATTTT	CASSSVGIENTIYF
TRBV7-8	NA	TRBJ2-7	few	TGTGCCAGCGGCCGAGGATTTGAGGACAGCTCCTACGAGCAGTACTTC	CASGRGFEDSSYEQYF
TRBV5-4	TRBD1	TRBJ2-2	NA	TGTGCCAGCAGCTTGGCAGGGGGCGCGGGCGGGGAGCTGTTTTTT	CASSLAGGAGGELFF
TRBV6-5	TRBD1	TRBJ2-1	few	TGTGCCAGCAGGCGAACAGGGGCTAATGAGCAGTTCTTC	CASRRTGANEQFF
TRBV4-1	NA	TRBJ2-3	few	TGCGCCAGCAGCCAAGTCCCTCAAGATACGCAGTATTTT	CASSQVPQDTQYF
TRBV14	TRBD1	TRBJ2-7	NA	TGTGCCAGCAGCCAAGGCGATTGGGACAGGGGATACGAGCAGTACTTC	CASSQGDWDRGYEQYF
TRBV9	NA	TRBJ2-1	few	TGTGCCAGCAGCCTTGAAGGTGAGCAGTTCTTC	CASSLEGEQFF
TRBV9	TRBD2	TRBJ2-1	few	TGTGCCAGCAGCCAACTAGCGGGAGGGTTCAGTGAGCAGTTCTTC	CASSQLAGGFSEQFF
TRBV7-6	TRBD2	TRBJ2-5	NA	TGTGCCAGCAGCTTGGGGACTAGCACGGAGACCCAGTACTTC	CASSLGTSTETQYF
TRBV28	NA	TRBJ2-2	many	TGTGCCAGCCCCGGCGTGGCCGGGGAGCTGTTTTTT	CASPGVAGELFF
TRBV30	TRBD2	TRBJ2-7	many	TGTGCCTGGAGCGAATACTCTTCGGGACTAGCGGGATTGACTTACGAGCAGTACTTC	CAWSEYSSGLAGLTYEQYF
TRBV6-6	NA	TRBJ2-3	few	TGTGCCAGCAGTTACGATCGGGGGAACACAGATACGCAGTATTTT	CASSYDRGNTDTQYF